The present T cell receptor beta chain was sequenced within a study of T cells in Graves' hyperthyroidism and ophthalmopathy. Study-wide background: Any treatment followed the collection of peripheral blood at initial diagnosis.

The study excluded patients with uncontrolled infection, other autoimmune disease, pregnancy or lactation. PBMCs came from about 10 ml fresh peripheral blood. Amplification of TCR beta CDR3 regions used RNA as the template. During a first-round RT-PCR of the TCR CDR3, the HTBI primer set was used. Using its own MiXCR run on the multiplex PCR reads, TCRdb lists one record per CDR3 protein. The repertoire holds fewer than 200,000 distinct CDR3 sequences, with about 9.4% as singletons. This CDR3 contains 14 residues. V was cut by 3 bases and J by 2 bases, with 10 bases left in between. From germline, CDR1 is SGHAT and CDR2 FQNNGV.

The sequenced material came from blood. This sequence was found in a woman under 30 with Graves' hyperthyroidism that later progressed to Graves' ophthalmopathy. J is TRBJ1-1 and V is TRBV11-2, with D perhaps matching TRBD1 (6 bases). The CDR3 here is CASSFVDSNTEAFF. CDR3 coding DNA: TGTGCCAGCAGCTTTGTGGACAGCAACACTGAAGCTTTCTTT.